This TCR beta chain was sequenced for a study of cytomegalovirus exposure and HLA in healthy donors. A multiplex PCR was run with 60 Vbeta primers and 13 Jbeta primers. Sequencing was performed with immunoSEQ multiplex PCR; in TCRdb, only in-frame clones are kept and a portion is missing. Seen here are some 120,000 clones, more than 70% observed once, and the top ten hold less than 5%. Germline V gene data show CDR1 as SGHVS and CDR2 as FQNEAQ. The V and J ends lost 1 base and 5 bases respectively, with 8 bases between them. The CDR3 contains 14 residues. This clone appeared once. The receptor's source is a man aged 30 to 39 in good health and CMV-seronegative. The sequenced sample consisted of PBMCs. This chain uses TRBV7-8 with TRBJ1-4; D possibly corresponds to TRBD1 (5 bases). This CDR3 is CASSLERGNEKLFF. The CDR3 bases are TGTGCCAGCAGCTTAGAAAGGGGCAATGAAAAACTGTTTTTT.